This is a list of T cell receptor beta chains from one sample in a study of blood T cell repertoires in COVID-19. Clones were read by immunoSEQ multiplex PCR, and TCRdb kept only the in-frame ones, dropping some. The sample consists of some 200,000 clones, around 95% of them appearing once. Sequencing was done on a sample of peripheral blood. These receptors were taken from a man aged 30 to 39 with COVID-19, enrolled during active disease. CDR3s leave out the opening cysteine and the closing phenylalanine or tryptophan. Clone size is stated in some rows and not others, as once, few, many or a class when expanded.

>TRBJ1-2|NA|TRBV4-1
ASSHNQGGLNGYT
>TRBJ1-6|NA|TRBV19
ASSLDRDKDSPLH
>TRBJ1-5|NA|TRBV18
ASSGQTNQPQH
>TRBJ2-7|NA|TRBV5-6
ASSRDRGSYEQY
>TRBJ1-2|once|TRBV6-5
AARASYGYT
>TRBJ1-5|NA|TRBV6-2/TRBV6-3
ASSPGPGRSNQPQH
>TRBJ1-1|NA|TRBV27
ASSSQYRAF
>TRBJ1-4|NA|TRBV5-1
ASSNLGQGRNEKLF
>TRBJ1-2|NA|TRBV27
ASRRTGANYGYT
>TRBJ1-2|NA|TRBV7-3
ASSPTVSRGYT
>TRBJ2-3|NA|TRBV6-4
ASSQQGAQDTQY
>TRBJ2-7|NA|TRBV5-6
ASSLSGVTYEQY
>TRBJ1-5|NA|TRBV29-1
SVAGQYNQPQH
>TRBJ2-5|NA|TRBV5-4
ASSSGTIGGETQY
>TRBJ2-1|NA|TRBV4-1
ASSQGLAQYNEQF
>TRBJ1-1|NA|TRBV27
ASRTIQGSTEAF
>TRBJ2-1|NA|TRBV27
ASSLWGEPYNEQF
>TRBJ1-5|NA|TRBV10-2
ASKEGHSNQPQH
>TRBJ2-4|NA|TRBV3-1/TRBV3-2
ASSQGQGWDIQY
>TRBJ2-3|NA|TRBV6-1
ASSETTSGHTDTQY
>TRBJ2-7|NA|TRBV7-9
ASSATRSYEQY
>TRBJ1-2|NA|TRBV24-1
ATRGGLYGYT
>TRBJ2-2|NA|TRBV7-9
ASSSRGPNTGELF
>TRBJ1-2|NA|TRBV2
ASSLSGNYGYT
>TRBJ2-7|NA|TRBV5-1
ASSLGSAGESSYEQY
>TRBJ1-2|NA|TRBV19
ASSAGTGMGGYT
>TRBJ2-4|NA|TRBV2
ASSEVPGNIQY
>TRBJ1-4|NA|TRBV4-1
ASSQGGDRANEKLF
>TRBJ2-1|NA|TRBV29-1
SASIQGSYNEQF
>TRBJ1-2|NA|TRBV19
ASSILSGQVTRRGYT
>TRBJ2-1|NA|TRBV5-1
ASSLGFVGGSSYNEQF
>TRBJ1-6|NA|TRBV19
ASNARDSIYNSPLH
>TRBJ2-5|NA|TRBV18
ASSPAGGQQETQY
>TRBJ2-1|NA|TRBV20-1
SASSGGPDEQF
>TRBJ1-1|NA|TRBV7-9
ASSLFGTETMNTEAF
>TRBJ2-3|NA|TRBV30
AWSVGLEADTQY
>TRBJ2-7|once|TRBV19
ASSVNRGTIGTYEQY
>TRBJ1-3|NA|TRBV19
ASSLRTGGAPGNTIY
>TRBJ1-6|NA|TRBV10-3
AISIQGDHSPLH
>TRBJ2-2|NA|TRBV30
AWTNTGELF
>TRBJ2-4|NA|TRBV6-5
ASSSLSGVKNIQY
>TRBJ2-5|NA|TRBV2
ASKPGGVETQY
>TRBJ2-5|NA|TRBV7-2
ASSLELGTQY
>TRBJ2-7|NA|TRBV19
ASSRQGGYYEQY
>TRBJ1-4|NA|TRBV5-1
ASGDRGRSRDEKLF
>TRBJ1-6|NA|TRBV6-5
ASELRDSNSPLH
>TRBJ1-1|NA|TRBV13
ASSLITQVNTEAF
>TRBJ1-1|NA|TRBV19
ASRAALNTEAF
>TRBJ1-1|NA|TRBV6-1
ASSETDMNTEAF
>TRBJ2-5|NA|TRBV5-1
ASSNWPGTSGGIMQQETQY
>TRBJ2-1|once|TRBV7-2
ASSSQGMGGLEQF
>TRBJ1-3|NA|TRBV3-1/TRBV3-2
ASSRESPRGTIY
>TRBJ1-2|NA|TRBV2
ASSERGTEPNYGYT